This T cell receptor beta chain was identified during a study of T-cell reconstitution after alpha-beta-depleted transplantation in children. Study findings and constraints: The origin of alpha-beta T cells about two months after transplant was reportedly several hundred expanded graft clones.

Remarks on this clonotype: Its antigen is unidentified.

V lost 3 bases, J lost 3 bases, and 12 bases lay in between. CDR3 length equals 14 residues. Germline loops: CDR1 MDHEN, CDR2 SYDVKM. Unique molecular identifiers featured in how the TCRbeta library was prepared. TCRdb used MiXCR to reprocess the PCR reads, holding one entry per CDR3 protein. Among some 840,000 distinct CDR3 sequences listed, 16% were seen once. The receptor was derived from a male patient younger than 18 who had a stem cell transplant for acute lymphoblastic leukemia, so the T cells may come from the graft donor. Sequenced here: PBMCs, mostly from graft donor cells, sampled 360 days after TCRalphabeta/CD19-depleted stem cell transplant. The chain is built from TRBV28 and TRBJ2-7; possible D gene TRBD2, 5 bases. The CDR3 DNA reads TGTGCCAGCAGTTTTGACGGGGTGCGCTACGAGCAGTACTTC. As protein: CASSFDGVRYEQYF.